These 7 T cell receptor beta chains were all obtained from the same sample, sequenced in a study of CD8 T cells in ankylosing spondylitis. MiXCR was run by TCRdb on the 5' RACE reads, yielding one entry per CDR3 protein. Here the sample spans roughly 25,000 distinct CDR3 sequences, less than 20% being singletons. What was sequenced was blood. All receptors come from a male donor with ankylosing spondylitis or in good health (not recorded which).

This clonotype has just a few counts. The rearrangement links TRBV29-1 to TRBJ2-7, with a possible D match to TRBD2 (5 bases). Germline CDR1 SQVTM, CDR2 ANQGSEA. With 4 bases removed from V and 7 bases from J, the gap between germline ends came to 11 bases. The CDR3 is made up of 11 amino acids. The CDR3 DNA follows: TGCAGCGTTGGAGAGTGGGAGGAGCAGTACTTC. This encodes CSVGEWEEQYF.

V and J are TRBV5-4 and TRBJ2-2; D is ambiguous. Germline V lookup: CDR1 SGHNT, CDR2 YYREEE (reference sequence). V lost 0 bases and J lost 2, with 5 bases in between. The CDR3 totals 14 residues. The chain's CDR3 is CASSLDPNTGELFF. In DNA, the CDR3 is TGTGCCAGCAGCTTGGACCCTAACACCGGGGAGCTGTTTTTT.

There are a few counts of this clonotype. This rearrangement joins TRBV15 to TRBJ2-3; D is uncertain. This CDR3 has 14 residues. Germline V CDR1 and CDR2: LNHNV, YYDKDF (reference sequence). Trimming cost V 6 bases and J 0 bases, with 10 bases left between them. The CDR3 loop is CATSDIGSTDTQYF. The CDR3 region has the DNA TGTGCCACCAGTGATATAGGTAGCACAGATACGCAGTATTTT.

The table lists this clonotype with many counts. The chain couples TRBV7-9 to TRBJ2-1, with a possible D match to TRBD2 (6 bases). CDR3 length: 16 residues. Trimming removed 4 bases from V and 6 bases from J, with 19 bases in between. Germline V gene sequence: CDR1 SEHNR, CDR2 FQNEAQ (reference sequence). In DNA, the CDR3 is TGTGCCAGCAGCTCCCGGCGGGTCGGGGGTGGCAATGAGCAGTTCTTC. It yields the protein CASSSRRVGGGNEQFF.

This clonotype is judged medium-sized (0.01 to 0.1%). The CDR3 spells CASSDAVGELFF. CDR3 DNA: TGTGCCAGCAGTGATGCGGTCGGGGAGCTGTTTTTT. The V and J genes are TRBV25-1 and TRBJ2-2; the D is unclear. V shed 3 bases and J shed 7 bases, with 6 bases lying between them. The CDR3 sequence is 12 residues long. CDR1 is MGHDK and CDR2 is SYGVNS in the germline V gene.

This clonotype was seen a few times. The DNA is left out, because the CDR3 cannot be placed on it with certainty; the CDR3 is given as TCRdb lists it. The chain is built from TRBV4-1 and TRBJ2-2; no DNA check was done on the table's D call, TRBD1. Ends included, the CDR3 has 18 residues. The germline gives CDR1 MGHRA, CDR2 YSYEKL. The CDR3 is CASSQTIRDSLSPGSCFF.

This chain joins TRBV7-9 and TRBJ2-2, with 7 bases lining up with TRBD2. The germline CDR1 and CDR2 sequences are SEHNR and FQNEAQ (reference sequence). The CDR3 is 15 residues long. The junction had 9 bases not matched to a gene; V was cut back by 5 bases and J by 6 bases. The CDR3 nucleotides read TGTGCCAGCAGCGCGCGGGCGGGAGTCTCCGGGGAGCTGTTTTTT. Encoded protein: CASSARAGVSGELFF.